This entry is about one TCR beta chain. Its matching antigen is unknown. This sample is drawn from a study of CD8 T cells in ankylosing spondylitis. The CDR3 runs to 15 residues. Trimming left V 7 bases short and J 1 base short, with 14 bases between. The germline V gene has CDR1 MNHNS and CDR2 SASEGT. TCRdb reprocessed the 5' RACE reads via MiXCR and lists one record per CDR3 protein. The profile shows a few hundred thousand distinct CDR3 sequences, 15% to 20% of them singletons. Study results and caveats: Clones linked to disease were reported to show significant enrichment in matched ankylosing spondylitis synovial fluid. Both synovial fluid and blood in reactive arthritis had previously been reported to carry some motif variants.

Input material: blood, either unsorted or a sorted T cell fraction (not recorded which). This sequence joins TRBV6-1 and TRBJ1-5; D might be TRBD1 (5 bases). This receptor was taken from a male donor with ankylosing spondylitis or in good health (not recorded which). CDR3: CASTPEGPSNQPQHF. As DNA, the CDR3 is TGTGCCAGCACCCCCGAGGGACCGAGCAATCAGCCCCAGCATTTT.